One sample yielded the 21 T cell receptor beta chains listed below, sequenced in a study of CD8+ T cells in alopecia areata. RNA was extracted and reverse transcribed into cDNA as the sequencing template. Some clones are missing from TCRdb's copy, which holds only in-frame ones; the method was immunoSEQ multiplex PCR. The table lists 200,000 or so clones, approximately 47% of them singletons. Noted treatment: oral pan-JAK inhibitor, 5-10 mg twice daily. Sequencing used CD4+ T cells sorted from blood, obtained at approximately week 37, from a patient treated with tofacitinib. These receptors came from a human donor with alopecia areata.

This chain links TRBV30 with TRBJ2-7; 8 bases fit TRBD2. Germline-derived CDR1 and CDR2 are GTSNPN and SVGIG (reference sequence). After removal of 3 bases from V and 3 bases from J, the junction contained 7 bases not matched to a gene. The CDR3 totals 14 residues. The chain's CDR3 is CAWSRGGMNYEQYF. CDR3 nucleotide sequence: TGTGCCTGGAGCCGGGGGGGGATGAACTACGAGCAGTACTTC. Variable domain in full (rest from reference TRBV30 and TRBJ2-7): SQTIHQWPATLVQPVGSPLSLECTVEGTSNPNLYWYRQAAGRGLQLLFYSVGIGQISSEVPQNLSASRPQDRQFILSSKKLLLSDSGFYLCAWSRGGMNYEQYFGPGTRLTVT.

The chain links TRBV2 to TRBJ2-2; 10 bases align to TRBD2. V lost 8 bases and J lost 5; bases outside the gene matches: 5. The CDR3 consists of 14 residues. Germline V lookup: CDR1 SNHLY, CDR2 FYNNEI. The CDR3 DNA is TGTGCCAGCGGCACTAGCGGGGAGACCGGGGAGCTGTTTTTT. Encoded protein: CASGTSGETGELFF.

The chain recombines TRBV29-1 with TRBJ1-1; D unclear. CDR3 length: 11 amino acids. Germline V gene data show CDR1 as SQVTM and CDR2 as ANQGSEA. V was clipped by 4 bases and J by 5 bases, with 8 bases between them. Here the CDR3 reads CSVVRETEAFF. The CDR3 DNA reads TGCAGCGTTGTGAGGGAGACTGAAGCTTTCTTT.

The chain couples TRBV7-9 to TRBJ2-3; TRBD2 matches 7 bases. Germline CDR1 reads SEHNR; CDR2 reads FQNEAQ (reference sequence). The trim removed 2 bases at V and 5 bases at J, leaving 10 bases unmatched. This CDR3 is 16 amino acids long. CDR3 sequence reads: CASSLTTSDPRDTQYF. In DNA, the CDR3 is TGTGCCAGCAGCTTAACAACTAGCGACCCGCGAGATACGCAGTATTTT.

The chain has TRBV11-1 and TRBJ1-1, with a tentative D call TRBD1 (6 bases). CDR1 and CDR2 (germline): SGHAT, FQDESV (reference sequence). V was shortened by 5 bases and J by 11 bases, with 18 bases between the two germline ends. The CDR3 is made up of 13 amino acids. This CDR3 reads CASSTVQGILAFF. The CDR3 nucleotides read TGTGCCAGCAGCACCGTCCAGGGGATTCTGGCTTTCTTT.

The CDR3 bases are TGCGCCAGCAGCTTGGACAGGGGTGGTCAGCCCCAGCATTTT. This translates into CASSLDRGGQPQHF. The V and J genes are TRBV5-1 and TRBJ1-5; TRBD1 agrees at 7 bases. The ends lost 0 bases at V and 6 bases at J; junction bases unmatched: 3. Germline lookup yields CDR1 SGHRS and CDR2 YFSETQ. The CDR3 consists of 14 residues. Full variable domain (remainder filled in from reference TRBV5-1 and TRBJ1-5): KAGVTQTPRYLIKTRGQQVTLSCSPISGHRSVSWYQQTPGQGLQFLFEYFSETQRNKGNFPGRFSGRQFSNSRSEMNVSTLELGDSALYLCASSLDRGGQPQHFGDGTRLSIL.

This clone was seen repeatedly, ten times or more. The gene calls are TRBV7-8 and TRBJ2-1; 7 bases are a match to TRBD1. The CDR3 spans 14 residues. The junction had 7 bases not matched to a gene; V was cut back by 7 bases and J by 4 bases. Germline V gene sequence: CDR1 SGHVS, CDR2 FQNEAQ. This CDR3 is CASTHRGPYNEQFF. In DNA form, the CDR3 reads TGTGCCAGCACCCACAGGGGACCTTACAATGAGCAGTTCTTC.

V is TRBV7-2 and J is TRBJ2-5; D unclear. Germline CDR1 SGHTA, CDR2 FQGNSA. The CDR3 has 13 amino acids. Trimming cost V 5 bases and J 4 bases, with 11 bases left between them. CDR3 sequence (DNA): TGTGCCAGCAGCGTCCGTTGGGGAGAGACCCAGTACTTC. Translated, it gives CASSVRWGETQYF.

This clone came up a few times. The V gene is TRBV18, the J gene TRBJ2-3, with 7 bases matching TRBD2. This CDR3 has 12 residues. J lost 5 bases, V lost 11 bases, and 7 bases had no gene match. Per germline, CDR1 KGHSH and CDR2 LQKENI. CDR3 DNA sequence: TGTGCCTCGCGGGAGCGGGAAGATACGCAGTATTTT. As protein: CASREREDTQYF.

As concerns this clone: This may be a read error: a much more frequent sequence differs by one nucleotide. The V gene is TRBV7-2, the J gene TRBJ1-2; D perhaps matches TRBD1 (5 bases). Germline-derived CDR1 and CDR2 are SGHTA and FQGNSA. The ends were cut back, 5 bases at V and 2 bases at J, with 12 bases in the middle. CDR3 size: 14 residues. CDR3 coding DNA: TGTGCCAGCAGCCAAGATGGGGGAAACTATGGCTACACCTTC. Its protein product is CASSQDGGNYGYTF. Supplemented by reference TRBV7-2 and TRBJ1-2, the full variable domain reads GAGVSQSPSNKVTEKGKDVELRCDPISGHTALYWYRQSLGQGLEFLIYFQGNSAPDKSGLPSDRFSAERTGGSVSTLTIQRTQQEDSAVYLCASSQDGGNYGYTFGSGTRLTVV.

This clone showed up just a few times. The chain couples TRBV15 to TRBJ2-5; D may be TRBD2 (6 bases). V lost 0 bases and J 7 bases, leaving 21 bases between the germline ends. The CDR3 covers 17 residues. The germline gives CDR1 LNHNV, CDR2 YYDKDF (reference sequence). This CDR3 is CATSRDRRGAGGGTQYF. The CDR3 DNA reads TGTGCCACCAGCAGAGATCGGAGGGGCGCCGGGGGTGGGACCCAGTACTTC.

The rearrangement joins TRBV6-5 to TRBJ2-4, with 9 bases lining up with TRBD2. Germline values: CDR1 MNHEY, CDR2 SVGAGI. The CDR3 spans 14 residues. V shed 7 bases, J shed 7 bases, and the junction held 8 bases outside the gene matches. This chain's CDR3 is CASNSGSSLNIQYF. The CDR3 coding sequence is TGTGCCAGCAATAGCGGGAGTAGCCTCAACATTCAGTACTTC.

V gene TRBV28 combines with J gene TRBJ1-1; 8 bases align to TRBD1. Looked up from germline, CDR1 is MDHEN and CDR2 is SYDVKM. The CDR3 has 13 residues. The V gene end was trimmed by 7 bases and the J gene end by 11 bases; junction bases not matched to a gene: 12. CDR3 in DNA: TGTGCCAGCATTTCAGGGGGCGAGGATAGGGCTTTCTTT. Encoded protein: CASISGGEDRAFF.

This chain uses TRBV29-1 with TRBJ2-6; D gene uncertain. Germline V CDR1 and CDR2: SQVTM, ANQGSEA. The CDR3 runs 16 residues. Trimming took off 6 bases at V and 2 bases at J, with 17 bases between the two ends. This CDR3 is CSVVVPRTPGANVLTF. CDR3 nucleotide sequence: TGCAGCGTCGTAGTGCCCCGAACCCCTGGGGCCAACGTCCTGACTTTC.

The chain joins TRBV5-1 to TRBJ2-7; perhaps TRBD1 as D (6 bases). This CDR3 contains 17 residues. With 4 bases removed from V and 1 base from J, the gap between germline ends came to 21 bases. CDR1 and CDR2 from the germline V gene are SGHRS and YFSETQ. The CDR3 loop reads CASSLGDTRKPSYEQYF. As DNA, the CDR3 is TGCGCCAGCAGCCTGGGGGACACCCGTAAACCATCCTACGAGCAGTACTTC. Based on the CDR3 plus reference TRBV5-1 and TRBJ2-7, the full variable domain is KAGVTQTPRYLIKTRGQQVTLSCSPISGHRSVSWYQQTPGQGLQFLFEYFSETQRNKGNFPGRFSGRQFSNSRSEMNVSTLELGDSALYLCASSLGDTRKPSYEQYFGPGTRLTVT.

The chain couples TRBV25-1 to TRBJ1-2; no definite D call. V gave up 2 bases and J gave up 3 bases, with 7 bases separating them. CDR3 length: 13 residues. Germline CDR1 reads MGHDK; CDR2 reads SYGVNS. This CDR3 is CASSEPPHYGYTF. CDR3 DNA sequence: TGTGCCAGCAGTGAACCCCCCCACTATGGCTACACCTTC.

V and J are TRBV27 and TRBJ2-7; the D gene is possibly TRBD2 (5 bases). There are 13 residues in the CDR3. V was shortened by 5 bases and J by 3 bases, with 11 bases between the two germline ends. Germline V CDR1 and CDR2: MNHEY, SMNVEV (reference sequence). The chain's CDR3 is CASSGGLRYEQYF. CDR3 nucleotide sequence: TGTGCCAGCAGTGGCGGGTTGCGCTACGAGCAGTACTTC.

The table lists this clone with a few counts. The CDR3 DNA reads TGTGCCAGCAGGACGGACTCCTCTGGGGCCAACGTCCTGACTTTC. This codes for CASRTDSSGANVLTF. The rearrangement links TRBV28 to TRBJ2-6, with D possibly being TRBD2 (5 bases). From germline, CDR1 is MDHEN and CDR2 SYDVKM. Trimming took 6 bases from V and 0 from J, leaving 9 bases between them. The CDR3 sequence is 15 residues long.

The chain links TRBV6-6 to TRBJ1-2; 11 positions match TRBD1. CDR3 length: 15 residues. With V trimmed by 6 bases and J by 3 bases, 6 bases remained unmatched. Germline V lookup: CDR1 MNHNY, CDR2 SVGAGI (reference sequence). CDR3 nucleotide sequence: TGTGCCAGCAGCGGACAGGGGGCGAAGGACTATGGCTACACCTTC. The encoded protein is CASSGQGAKDYGYTF.

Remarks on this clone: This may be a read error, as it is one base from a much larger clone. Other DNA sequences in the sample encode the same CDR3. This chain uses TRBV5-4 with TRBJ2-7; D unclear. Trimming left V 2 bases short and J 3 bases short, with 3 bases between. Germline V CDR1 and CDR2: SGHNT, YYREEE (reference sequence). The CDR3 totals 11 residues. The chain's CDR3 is CASSLNYEQYF. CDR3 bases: TGTGCCAGCAGCTTAAACTACGAGCAGTACTTC.

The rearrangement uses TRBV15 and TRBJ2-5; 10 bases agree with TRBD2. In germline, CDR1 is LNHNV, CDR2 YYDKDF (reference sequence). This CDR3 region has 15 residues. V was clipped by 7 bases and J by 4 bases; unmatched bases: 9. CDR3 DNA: TGTGCCACCACCAGTGGGGTAGCGGGGGGAGAGACCCAGTACTTC. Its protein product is CATTSGVAGGETQYF. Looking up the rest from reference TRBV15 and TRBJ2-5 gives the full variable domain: DAMVIQNPRYQVTQFGKPVTLSCSQTLNHNVMYWYQQKSSQAPKLLFHYYDKDFNNEADTPDNFQSRRPNTSFCFLDIRSPGLGDTAMYLCATTSGVAGGETQYFGPGTRLLVL.